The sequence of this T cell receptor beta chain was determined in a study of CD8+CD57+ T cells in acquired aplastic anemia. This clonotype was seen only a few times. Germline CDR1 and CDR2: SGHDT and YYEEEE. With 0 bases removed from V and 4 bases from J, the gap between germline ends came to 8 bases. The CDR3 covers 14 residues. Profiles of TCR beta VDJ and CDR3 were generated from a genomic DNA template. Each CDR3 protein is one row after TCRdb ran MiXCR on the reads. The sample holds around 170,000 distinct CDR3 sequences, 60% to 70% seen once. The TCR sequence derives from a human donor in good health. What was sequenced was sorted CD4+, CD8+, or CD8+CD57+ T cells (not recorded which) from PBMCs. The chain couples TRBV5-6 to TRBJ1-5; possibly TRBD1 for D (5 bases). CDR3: CASSLGSGNQPQHF. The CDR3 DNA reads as TGTGCCAGCAGCTTGGGGTCAGGGAATCAGCCCCAGCATTTT.